This T cell receptor beta chain was sequenced during a study of T cell responses to AZD1222 COVID-19 vaccine. Study-wide results and limits: Reports indicate that nearly half of spike-specific TCRs are directed at unmutated variant regions. Increased Spike-specific TCR breadth and depth were observed after two AZD1222 doses.

Trimming removed 6 bases from V and 9 bases from J, with 9 bases in between. Germline V gene sequence: CDR1 DFQATT, CDR2 SNEGSKA (reference sequence). The CDR3 covers 10 residues. Details on this clone: Its antigen is as yet unknown.

Profiled with immunoSEQ multiplex PCR; TCRdb holds only in-frame clones, not every one. Among tens of thousands of clones listed, 86% were seen once. The source material was peripheral blood, sampled on day 0 of AZD1222 vaccination. This receptor was identified in an adult in good health. The J gene is TRBJ2-1, the V gene TRBV20-1, with no clear D. The CDR3 protein is CSAFYSEQFF. The CDR3 DNA sequence: TGCAGTGCCTTCTATAGTGAGCAGTTCTTC.